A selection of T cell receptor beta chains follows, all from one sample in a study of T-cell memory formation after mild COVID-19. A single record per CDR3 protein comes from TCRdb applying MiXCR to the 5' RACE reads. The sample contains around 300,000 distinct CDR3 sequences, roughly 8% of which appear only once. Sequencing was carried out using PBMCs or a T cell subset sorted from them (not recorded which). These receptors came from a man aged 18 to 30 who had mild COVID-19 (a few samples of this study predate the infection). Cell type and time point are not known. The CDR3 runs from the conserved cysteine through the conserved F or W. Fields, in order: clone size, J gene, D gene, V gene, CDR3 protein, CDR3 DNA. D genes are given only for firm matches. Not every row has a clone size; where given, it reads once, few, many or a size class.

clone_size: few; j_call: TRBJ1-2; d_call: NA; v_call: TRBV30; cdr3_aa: CAWSTTTYGYTF; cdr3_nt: TGTGCCTGGAGTACGACTACTTATGGCTACACCTTC
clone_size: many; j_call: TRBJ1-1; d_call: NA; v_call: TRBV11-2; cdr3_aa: CASSLVHSTEAFF; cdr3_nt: TGTGCCAGCAGCTTAGTGCACAGCACTGAAGCTTTCTTT
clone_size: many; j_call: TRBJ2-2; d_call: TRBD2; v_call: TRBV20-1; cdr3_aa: CSARDPSGGHTGELFF; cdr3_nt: TGCAGTGCTAGAGATCCTAGCGGGGGGCACACCGGGGAGCTGTTTTTT
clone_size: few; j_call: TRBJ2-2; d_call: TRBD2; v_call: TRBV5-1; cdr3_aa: CASSLERGGELFF; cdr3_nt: TGCGCCAGCAGCTTGGAGCGGGGTGGGGAGCTGTTTTTT
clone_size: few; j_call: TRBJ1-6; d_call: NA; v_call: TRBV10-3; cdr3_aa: CAISGGGVTIKSPLHF; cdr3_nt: TGTGCCATCAGTGGGGGGGGCGTTACGATTAAGTCACCCCTCCACTTT
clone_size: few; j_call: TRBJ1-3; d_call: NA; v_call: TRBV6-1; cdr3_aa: CASSQLGGPGNTIYF; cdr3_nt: TGTGCCAGCAGTCAACTGGGAGGTCCAGGAAACACCATATATTTT
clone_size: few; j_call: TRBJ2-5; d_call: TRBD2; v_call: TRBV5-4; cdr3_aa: CASSPSGDRRETQYF; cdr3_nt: TGTGCCAGCAGCCCCAGCGGGGACCGGCGGGAGACCCAGTACTTC
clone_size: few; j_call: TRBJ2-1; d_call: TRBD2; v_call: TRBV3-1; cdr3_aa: CASSQDLRTSLTNNEQFF; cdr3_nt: TGTGCCAGCAGCCAAGATTTGAGGACTAGCCTTACTAACAATGAGCAGTTCTTC
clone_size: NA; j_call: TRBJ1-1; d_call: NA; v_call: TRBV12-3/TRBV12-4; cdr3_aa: CASSLRAEGTEAFF; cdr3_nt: TGTGCCAGCAGTTTAAGGGCCGAGGGGACTGAAGCTTTCTTT
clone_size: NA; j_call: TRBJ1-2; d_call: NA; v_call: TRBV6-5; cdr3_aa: CASSYSQGGEIYGYTF; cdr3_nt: TGTGCCAGCAGTTACTCTCAGGGAGGGGAGATCTATGGCTACACCTTC
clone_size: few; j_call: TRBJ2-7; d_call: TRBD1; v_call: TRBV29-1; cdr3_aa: CSVTQRTGHEQYF; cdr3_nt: TGCAGCGTCACCCAAAGGACAGGGCACGAGCAGTACTTC
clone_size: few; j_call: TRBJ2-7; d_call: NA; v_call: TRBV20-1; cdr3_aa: CSVVDAGTPITYEQYF; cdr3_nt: TGCAGTGTCGTAGACGCCGGGACACCGATCACCTACGAGCAGTACTTC
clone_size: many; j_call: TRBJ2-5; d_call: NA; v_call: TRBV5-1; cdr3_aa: CASSYPGTPRETQYF; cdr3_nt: TGCGCCAGCAGCTATCCCGGGACCCCAAGAGAGACCCAGTACTTC
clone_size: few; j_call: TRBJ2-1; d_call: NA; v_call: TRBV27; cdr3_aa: CASSLSGIEQFF; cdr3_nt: TGTGCCAGCAGTTTATCGGGGATTGAGCAGTTCTTC
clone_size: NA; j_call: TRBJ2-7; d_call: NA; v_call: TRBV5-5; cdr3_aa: CASSFEGTYEQYF; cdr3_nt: TGTGCCAGCAGCTTTGAGGGAACCTACGAGCAGTACTTC
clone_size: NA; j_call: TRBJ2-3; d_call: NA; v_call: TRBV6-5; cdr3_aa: CASSPRGGPQYF; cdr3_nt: TGTGCCAGCAGCCCGCGGGGTGGGCCGCAGTATTTT
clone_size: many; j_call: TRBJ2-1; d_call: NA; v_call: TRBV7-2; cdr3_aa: CASSLVGGRSSYNEQFF; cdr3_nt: TGTGCCAGCAGCTTAGTCGGCGGGCGGAGCTCCTACAATGAGCAGTTCTTC
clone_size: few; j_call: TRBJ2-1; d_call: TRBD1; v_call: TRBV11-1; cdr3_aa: CASSLGQGNHNEQFF; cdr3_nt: TGTGCCAGCAGCTTAGGACAGGGGAACCACAATGAGCAGTTCTTC
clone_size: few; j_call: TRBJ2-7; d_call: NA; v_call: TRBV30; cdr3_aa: CAWSVTVAYEQYF; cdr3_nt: TGTGCCTGGAGTGTTACAGTAGCCTACGAGCAGTACTTC
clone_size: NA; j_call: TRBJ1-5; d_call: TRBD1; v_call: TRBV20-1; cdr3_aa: CSARPPGGRNQPQHF; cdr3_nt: TGCAGTGCTAGACCCCCAGGGGGTCGCAATCAGCCCCAGCATTTT
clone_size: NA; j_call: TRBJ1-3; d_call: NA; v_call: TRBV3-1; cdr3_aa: CASSQSSGGGSGNTIYF; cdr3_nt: TGTGCCAGCAGCCAGAGTAGCGGGGGTGGCTCTGGAAACACCATATATTTT
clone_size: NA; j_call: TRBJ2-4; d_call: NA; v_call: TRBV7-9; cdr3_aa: CASSLDGRKDIQYF; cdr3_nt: TGTGCCAGCAGCTTAGATGGCCGGAAGGACATTCAGTACTTC
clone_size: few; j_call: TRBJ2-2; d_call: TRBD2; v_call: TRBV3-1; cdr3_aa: CASSHYRAGGTGELFF; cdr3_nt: TGTGCCAGCAGCCACTACCGGGCGGGGGGCACCGGGGAGCTGTTTTTT
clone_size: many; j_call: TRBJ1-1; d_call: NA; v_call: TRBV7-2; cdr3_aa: CASSTTGEAFF; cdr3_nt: TGTGCCAGCAGCACCACAGGGGAAGCTTTCTTT
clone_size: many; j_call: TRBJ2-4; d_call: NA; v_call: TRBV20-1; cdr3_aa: CSARASEAKNIQYF; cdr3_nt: TGCAGTGCTAGGGCTAGCGAGGCCAAAAACATTCAGTACTTC
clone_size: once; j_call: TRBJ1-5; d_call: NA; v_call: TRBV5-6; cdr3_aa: CASSLDGLSNQPQHF; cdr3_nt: TGTGCCAGCAGCTTGGACGGCCTTAGCAATCAGCCCCAGCATTTT
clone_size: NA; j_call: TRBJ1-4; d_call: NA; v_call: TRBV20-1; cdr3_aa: CSAVLQRDEKLFF; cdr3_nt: TGCAGTGCCGTCCTCCAAAGAGATGAAAAACTGTTTTTT
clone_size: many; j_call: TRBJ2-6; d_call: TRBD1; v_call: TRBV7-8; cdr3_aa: CASSLETGGIWLGANVLTF; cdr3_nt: TGTGCCAGCAGCTTAGAGACAGGGGGAATTTGGCTAGGGGCCAACGTCCTGACTTTC
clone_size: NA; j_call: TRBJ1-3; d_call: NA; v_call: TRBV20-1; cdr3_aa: CSAKAGVGNTIYF; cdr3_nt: TGCAGTGCTAAGGCAGGGGTAGGAAACACCATATATTTT
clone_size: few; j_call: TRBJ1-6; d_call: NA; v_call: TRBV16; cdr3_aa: CASSLDQDYNSPLHF; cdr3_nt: TGTGCCAGCAGTCTAGATCAGGATTATAATTCACCCCTCCACTTT
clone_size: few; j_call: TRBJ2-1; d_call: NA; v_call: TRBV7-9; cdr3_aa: CASSEGVGQFF; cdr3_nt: TGTGCCAGCAGCGAGGGGGTAGGGCAGTTCTTC
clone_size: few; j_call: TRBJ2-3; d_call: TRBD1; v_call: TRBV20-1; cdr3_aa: CSAIVYRGLDTQYF; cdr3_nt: TGCAGTGCTATAGTGTACAGGGGGTTAGATACGCAGTATTTT
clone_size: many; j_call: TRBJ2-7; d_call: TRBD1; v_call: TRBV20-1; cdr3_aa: CSARGQEVSYEQYF; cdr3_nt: TGCAGTGCTAGGGGACAGGAGGTCTCCTACGAGCAGTACTTC
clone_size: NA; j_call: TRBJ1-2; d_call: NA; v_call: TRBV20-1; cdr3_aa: CSASLPATNYGYTF; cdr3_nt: TGCAGTGCTAGTCTACCGGCAACTAACTATGGCTACACCTTC
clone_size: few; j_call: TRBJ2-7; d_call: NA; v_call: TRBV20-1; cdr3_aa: CSALRGFSSYEQYF; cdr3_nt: TGCAGTGCTCTGAGAGGTTTTAGCTCCTACGAGCAGTACTTC
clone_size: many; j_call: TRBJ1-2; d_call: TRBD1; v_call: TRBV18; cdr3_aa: CASSQIQGAIDGYTF; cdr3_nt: TGTGCCAGCTCACAAATACAGGGGGCTATAGACGGCTACACCTTC
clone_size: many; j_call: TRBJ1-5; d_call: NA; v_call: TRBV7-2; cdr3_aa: CASSPHGGRDQPQHF; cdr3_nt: TGTGCCAGCAGCCCCCACGGGGGTCGAGATCAGCCCCAGCATTTT
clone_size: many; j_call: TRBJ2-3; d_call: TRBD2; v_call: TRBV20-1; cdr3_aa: CSASSGGDTDTQYF; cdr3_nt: TGCAGTGCTAGCTCGGGGGGAGACACAGATACGCAGTATTTT
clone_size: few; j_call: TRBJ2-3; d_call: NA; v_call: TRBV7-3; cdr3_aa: CASSLMGGPNRDTQYF; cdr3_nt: TGTGCCAGCAGCTTAATGGGGGGGCCTAATCGGGATACGCAGTATTTT
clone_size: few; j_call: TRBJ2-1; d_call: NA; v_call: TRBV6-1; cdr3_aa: CASTSRPGGPYNEQFF; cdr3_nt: TGTGCCAGCACCAGCCGACCCGGGGGCCCCTACAATGAGCAGTTCTTC
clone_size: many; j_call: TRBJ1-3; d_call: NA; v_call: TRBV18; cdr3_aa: CASSPDSSGNTIYF; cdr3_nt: TGTGCCAGCTCACCGGACAGCTCTGGAAACACCATATATTTT